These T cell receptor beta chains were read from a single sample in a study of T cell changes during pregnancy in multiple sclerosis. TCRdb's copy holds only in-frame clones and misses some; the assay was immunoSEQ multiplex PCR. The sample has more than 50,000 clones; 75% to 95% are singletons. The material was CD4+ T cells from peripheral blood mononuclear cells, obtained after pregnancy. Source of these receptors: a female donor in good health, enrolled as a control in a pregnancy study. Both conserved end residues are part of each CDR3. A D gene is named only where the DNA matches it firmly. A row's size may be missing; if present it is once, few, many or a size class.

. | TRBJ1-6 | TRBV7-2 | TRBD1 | CAISKEGSGTAYSPLHF | TGTGCCATCTCTAAAGAGGGCTCGGGGACAGCATATTCACCCCTCCACTTT
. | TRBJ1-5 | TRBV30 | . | CAWSVRAGRGNQPQHF | TGTGCCTGGAGTGTAAGGGCAGGGAGGGGTAATCAGCCCCAGCATTTT
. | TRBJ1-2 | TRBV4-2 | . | CASSQDGPQGSGYTF | TGTGCCAGCAGCCAAGATGGACCACAGGGATCTGGCTACACCTTC
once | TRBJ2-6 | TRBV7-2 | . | CASSLRASGANVLTF | TGTGCCAGCAGCTTACGCGCTTCTGGGGCCAACGTCCTGACTTTC
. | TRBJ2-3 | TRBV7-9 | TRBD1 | CASSTGTGVTDTQYF | TGTGCCAGCAGTACCGGGACAGGGGTCACAGATACGCAGTATTTT
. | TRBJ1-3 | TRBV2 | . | CASRGKTTIYF | TGTGCCAGCCGCGGAAAAACAACCATATATTTT
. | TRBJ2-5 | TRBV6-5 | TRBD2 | CASTKRGVSLTQYF | TGTGCCAGCACTAAGCGGGGGGTCTCCCTCACCCAGTACTTC
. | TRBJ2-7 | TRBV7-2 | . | CASSLETATYEQYF | TGTGCCAGCAGCTTAGAGACAGCAACCTACGAGCAGTACTTC
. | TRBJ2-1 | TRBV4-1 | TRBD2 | CASSPERKAGATLNEQFF | TGCGCCAGCAGCCCAGAGAGAAAAGCGGGGGCCACGCTCAATGAGCAGTTCTTC
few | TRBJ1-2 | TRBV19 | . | CASTPGRGHSGYTF | TGTGCCAGTACCCCGGGCAGGGGACACTCTGGCTACACCTTC
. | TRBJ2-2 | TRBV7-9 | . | CASSPLEGELFF | TGTGCCAGCAGCCCCCTGGAGGGGGAGCTGTTTTTT
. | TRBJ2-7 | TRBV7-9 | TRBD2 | CASSLAGTSGGYLHEQYF | TGTGCCAGCAGCTTAGCCGGGACTAGCGGGGGGTACCTCCACGAGCAGTACTTC
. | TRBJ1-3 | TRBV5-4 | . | CASSKDSYSGNTIYF | TGTGCCAGCAGCAAGGACAGTTACTCTGGAAACACCATATATTTT
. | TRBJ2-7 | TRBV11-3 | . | CASSPGRGFSSYEQYF | TGTGCCAGCAGCCCAGGACGCGGGTTTAGCTCCTACGAGCAGTACTTC
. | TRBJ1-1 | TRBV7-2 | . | CASSPGASKAFF | TGTGCCAGCAGCCCCGGAGCGAGTAAAGCTTTCTTT
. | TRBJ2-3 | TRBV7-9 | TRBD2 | CASSPRRGLAGDTDTQYF | TGTGCCAGCAGCCCCCGCCGGGGACTAGCGGGGGACACAGATACGCAGTATTTT
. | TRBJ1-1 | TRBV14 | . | CASSQSAGLNTEAFF | TGTGCCAGCAGCCAATCTGCAGGGTTGAACACTGAAGCTTTCTTT
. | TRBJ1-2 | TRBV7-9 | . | CASSLGRVYGYTF | TGTGCCAGCAGCTTAGGACGGGTTTATGGCTACACCTTC
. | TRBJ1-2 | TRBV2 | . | CASSLNYGYTF | TGTGCCAGCAGTCTCAACTATGGCTACACCTTC
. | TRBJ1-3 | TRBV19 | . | CASTDLLRDSGNTIYF | TGTGCCAGTACCGACCTCCTCCGGGACTCTGGAAACACCATATATTTT
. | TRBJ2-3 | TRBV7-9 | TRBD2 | CASSLDLAGRYTDTQYF | TGTGCCAGCAGCTTAGATCTAGCGGGGAGATACACAGATACGCAGTATTTT
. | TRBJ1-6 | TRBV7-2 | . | CASSPTEVLTSPLHF | TGTGCCAGCAGCCCGACAGAAGTCTTAACGTCACCCCTCCACTTT
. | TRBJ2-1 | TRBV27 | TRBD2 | CASSLYGGGAGEQFF | TGTGCCAGCAGTTTATACGGCGGGGGGGCTGGTGAGCAGTTCTTC
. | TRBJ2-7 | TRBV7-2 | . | CASSLAGGPYEQYF | TGTGCCAGCAGCTTAGCGGGGGGGCCTTACGAACAGTACTTC
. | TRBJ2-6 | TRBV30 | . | CAWRRRKSSGANVLTF | TGTGCCTGGCGTCGTAGAAAGAGCTCTGGGGCCAACGTCCTGACTTTC
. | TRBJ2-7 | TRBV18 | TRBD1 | CASSPRSGGAGEQYF | TGTGCCAGCTCACCACGGTCAGGGGGCGCAGGCGAGCAGTACTTC
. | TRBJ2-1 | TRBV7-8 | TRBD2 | CASSLFPQTSGHANEQFF | TGTGCCAGCAGCTTATTCCCTCAGACTAGCGGACATGCCAATGAGCAGTTCTTC
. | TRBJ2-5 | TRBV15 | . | CATSLYSGGQETQYF | TGTGCCACCAGCCTATATAGTGGAGGCCAAGAGACCCAGTACTTC
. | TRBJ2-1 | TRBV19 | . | CASSIDHPGEAYGEQFF | TGTGCCAGTAGTATAGACCACCCGGGAGAAGCTTACGGTGAGCAGTTCTTC
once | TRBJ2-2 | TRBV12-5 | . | CASGLEEHGELFF | TGTGCTAGTGGTTTAGAGGAACACGGGGAGCTGTTTTTT
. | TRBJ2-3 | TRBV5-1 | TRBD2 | CASSPFPRGVRTDTQYF | TGCGCCAGCAGCCCGTTCCCCCGGGGGGTCCGCACAGATACGCAGTATTTT
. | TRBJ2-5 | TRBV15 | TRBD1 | CATSREAGTGGYRETQYF | TGTGCCACCAGCAGGGAAGCCGGGACAGGGGGCTACAGGGAGACCCAGTACTTC
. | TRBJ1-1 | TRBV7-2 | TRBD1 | CASSLRTGREAFF | TGTGCCAGCAGCCTAAGGACAGGGAGGGAAGCTTTCTTT
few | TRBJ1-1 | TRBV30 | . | CAWSVWFSGQGGTEAFF | TGTGCCTGGAGTGTCTGGTTCTCCGGACAAGGGGGCACTGAAGCTTTCTTT